The next 20 T cell receptor beta chains were all read from a single sample in a study of cytomegalovirus exposure and HLA in healthy donors. Amplification used 60 Vbeta primers and 13 Jbeta primers. The table came from immunoSEQ multiplex PCR; TCRdb's copy has only in-frame clones and leaves some out. The profile shows under 250,000 clones, 82% of them singletons. The source material was PBMCs. These receptors were obtained from a man aged 35 to 55 in good health and CMV-seropositive.

The CDR3 bases are TGTGCCAGCAGCTTAGTACGGGTATTGGAGGGCTACACCTTC. This codes for CASSLVRVLEGYTF. The chain links TRBV7-8 to TRBJ1-2; D is undetermined. CDR1 is SGHVS, CDR2 FQNEAQ, per germline. The CDR3 length is 14 residues. Trimming took off 1 base at V and 8 bases at J, with 14 bases between the two ends.

This chain connects TRBV11-3 to TRBJ2-4; D is uncertain. From germline, CDR1 is SGHNT and CDR2 YENEEA. Trimming cost V 0 bases and J 0 bases, with 9 bases left between them. The CDR3 sequence is 16 residues long. CDR3: CASSLDPVLAKNIQYF. Here the CDR3 DNA reads TGTGCCAGCAGCTTAGATCCTGTCCTAGCCAAAAACATTCAGTACTTC. Variable domain in full (rest from reference TRBV11-3 and TRBJ2-4): EAGVVQSPRYKIIEKKQPVAFWCNPISGHNTLYWYLQNLGQGPELLIRYENEEAVDDSQLPKDRFSAERLKGVDSTLKIQPAELGDSAVYLCASSLDPVLAKNIQYFGAGTRLSVL.

In the case of this clone: Compared with germline, one end of the junction differs, possibly owing to a read error. This rearrangement joins TRBV6-1 to TRBJ2-3; TRBD2 aligns across 8 bases. This CDR3 comprises 13 residues. Germline assignment: CDR1 MNHNS and CDR2 SASEGT. CDR3 protein: CASREAGANTQYF. The CDR3 nucleotides read TGTGCCAGCAGGGAAGCGGGAGCAAATACGCAGTATTTT.

This clone was picked up a small number of times. This rearrangement joins TRBV7-9 to TRBJ2-7, with 12 bases that match TRBD2. The V segment lost 1 base and the J segment 3 bases; nucleotides outside the gene matches: 7. Germline V CDR1 and CDR2: SEHNR, FQNEAQ (reference sequence). CDR3 length: 17 residues. The CDR3 bases are TGTGCCAGCAGCTTAGAACTAGCGGGAGGTGCCGACTACGAGCAGTACTTC. It translates to CASSLELAGGADYEQYF.

CDR3 nucleotide sequence: TGTGCCAGTACACTAGCGGGAGCGAACTACAATGAGCAGTTCTTC. This gives the protein CASTLAGANYNEQFF. This chain uses TRBV19 with TRBJ2-1, with 11 bases fitting TRBD2. CDR1 and CDR2 (germline): LNHDA, SQIVND (reference sequence). V was pared by 7 bases and J by 3 bases, with 5 bases of the junction left unmatched. This CDR3 is 15 amino acids long.

The chain links TRBV5-4 to TRBJ1-1; D is undetermined. The germline V gene encodes CDR1 SGHNT and CDR2 YYREEE (reference sequence). This CDR3 is built from 13 residues. V gave up 3 bases and J gave up 1 base, with 7 bases separating them. In DNA form, the CDR3 reads TGTGCCAGCAGCTCCAATAGGAACACTGAAGCTTTCTTT. Protein sequence: CASSSNRNTEAFF.

J is TRBJ2-2 and V is TRBV5-1, with D tentatively TRBD2 (5 bases). CDR1 is SGHRS and CDR2 is YFSETQ in the germline V gene. Trimming cost V 1 base and J 6 bases, with 13 bases left between them. This CDR3 is 15 amino acids long. CDR3 DNA: TGCGCCAGCAGCTTGCCCCTGGGAGTCCCCGGGGAGCTGTTTTTT. It specifies CASSLPLGVPGELFF.

The genes are TRBV7-9 and TRBJ1-1; TRBD1 agrees at 7 bases. Germline V CDR1 and CDR2: SEHNR, FQNEAQ (reference sequence). The junction had 3 bases not matched to a gene; V was cut back by 5 bases and J by 3 bases. The CDR3 runs 13 residues. CDR3 sequence (DNA): TGTGCCAGCAGCCCGGGACAGTACACTGAAGCTTTCTTT. Protein: CASSPGQYTEAFF.

V and J are TRBV6-1 and TRBJ2-1; the match to TRBD1 covers 12 bases. Germline values: CDR1 MNHNS, CDR2 SASEGT. The trim removed 10 bases at V and 9 bases at J, leaving 10 bases unmatched. The CDR3 is 14 amino acids. The CDR3 reads CATQRGQGAGEQFF. CDR3 bases: TGTGCCACGCAGCGGGGACAGGGGGCTGGTGAGCAGTTCTTC.

The chain couples TRBV29-1 to TRBJ2-1; 9 positions agree with TRBD1. The trim removed 5 bases at V and 1 base at J, leaving 6 bases unmatched. CDR1 SQVTM and CDR2 ANQGSEA come from the germline V gene. CDR3 length: 15 amino acids. The CDR3 region is CSVRMGQGSYNEQFF. The DNA of the CDR3 is TGCAGCGTTAGGATGGGACAGGGATCCTACAATGAGCAGTTCTTC.

In the case of this clone: A read error may account for a junction end that differs from germline. The chain recombines TRBV7-9 with TRBJ2-6; the D is unclear. The CDR3 totals 18 residues. The germline CDR1 and CDR2 sequences are SEHNR and FQNEAQ (reference sequence). The CDR3 sequence: CSSSFMVRLYSGANVLTF. The CDR3 DNA follows: TGTTCCAGCAGCTTTATGGTTCGGTTATACTCTGGGGCCAACGTCCTGACTTTC.

This chain links TRBV9 with TRBJ2-1, with D perhaps matching TRBD2 (6 bases). Germline loops: CDR1 SGDLS, CDR2 YYNGEE. CDR3 size: 16 residues. Trimming pared 2 bases from V and 7 bases from J, leaving 19 bases between. The CDR3 sequence: CASSVSAGSQRNEQFF. The CDR3 coding sequence is TGTGCCAGCAGCGTGAGTGCGGGGTCCCAGAGGAATGAGCAGTTCTTC. Combining the CDR3 with reference TRBV9 and TRBJ2-1 gives the whole variable domain DSGVTQTPKHLITATGQRVTLRCSPRSGDLSVYWYQQSLDQGLQFLIQYYNGEERAKGNILERFSAQQFPDLHSELNLSSLELGDSALYFCASSVSAGSQRNEQFFGPGTRLTVL.

This chain links TRBV25-1 with TRBJ2-2; D is perhaps TRBD2 (6 bases). With 2 bases removed from V and 6 bases from J, the gap between germline ends came to 13 bases. This CDR3 is 15 amino acids long. Germline V lookup: CDR1 MGHDK, CDR2 SYGVNS. CDR3 bases: TGTGCCAGCAGTGAAGAACTAGCTTCCCCCGGGGAGCTGTTTTTT. Encoded protein: CASSEELASPGELFF.

V gene TRBV9 combines with J gene TRBJ1-3; 7 nucleotides line up with TRBD1. With 3 bases clipped from V and 6 bases from J, the junction kept 9 bases outside the gene matches. Germline-derived CDR1 and CDR2 are SGDLS and YYNGEE. This CDR3 has 15 residues. CDR3 amino acids: CASSEDRLDSNTIYF. The CDR3 bases are TGTGCCAGCAGCGAGGACAGGTTGGATTCAAACACCATATATTTT.

This clone showed up just once. The genes are TRBV7-8 and TRBJ2-7; 8 positions match TRBD2. The CDR3 covers 14 residues. Germline CDR1 SGHVS, CDR2 FQNEAQ. With V trimmed by 5 bases and J by 4 bases, 7 bases remained unmatched. CDR3 region: CASSPRGGRYEQYV. CDR3 bases: TGTGCCAGCAGCCCCCGCGGCGGGAGGTACGAGCAGTACGTC.

The rearrangement links TRBV7-9 to TRBJ2-2; 10 bases line up with TRBD2. This CDR3 region has 17 residues. Germline CDR1 SEHNR, CDR2 FQNEAQ (reference sequence). Unmatched junction bases numbered 7, after V lost 2 bases and J lost 4 bases. CDR3 residues: CASSLPTGLAITGELFF. The CDR3 DNA sequence: TGTGCCAGCAGCTTACCGACGGGACTAGCGATCACCGGGGAGCTGTTTTTT. Supplemented by reference TRBV7-9 and TRBJ2-2, the full variable domain reads DTGVSQNPRHKITKRGQNVTFRCDPISEHNRLYWYRQTLGQGPEFLTYFQNEAQLEKSRLLSDRFSAERPKGSFSTLEIQRTEQGDSAMYLCASSLPTGLAITGELFFGEGSRLTVL.

The table lists this clone with a few counts. The chain joins TRBV11-2 to TRBJ2-7, with 8 bases aligning to TRBD2. Germline values: CDR1 SGHAT, CDR2 FQNNGV. The CDR3 contains 15 residues. Trimming removed 5 bases from V and 3 bases from J; junction bases left unmatched: 9. CDR3 DNA: TGTGCCAGCAGCCTAGGTCGCGGGGGGTACTACGAGCAGTACTTC. Residues: CASSLGRGGYYEQYF.

This clone was found a few times. This chain uses TRBV6-5 with TRBJ2-7; 9 bases are a match to TRBD2. The CDR3 runs to 15 residues. The V gene's germline CDR1 is MNHEY and CDR2 SVGAGI. Unmatched junction bases numbered 7, after V lost 3 bases and J lost 4 bases. This chain's CDR3 is CASSYSATSGYEQYF. The CDR3 DNA is TGTGCCAGCAGTTATTCCGCGACTAGCGGATACGAGCAGTACTTC.

The gene calls are TRBV6-1 and TRBJ1-2; the match to TRBD1 covers 7 bases. Germline CDR1 MNHNS, CDR2 SASEGT. The CDR3 has 14 amino acids. The ends lost 7 bases at V and 3 bases at J; junction bases unmatched: 8. As DNA, the CDR3 is TGTGCCAGCATTCGACAGGGAGTAGACTATGGCTACACCTTC. It yields the protein CASIRQGVDYGYTF.

This clone was detected a few times. The chain combines TRBV18 with TRBJ1-2; TRBD1 matches 11 bases. The J segment lost 2 bases and the V segment lost 5 bases, leaving 4 bases of the junction unmatched. CDR3 length: 15 residues. Germline V gene sequence: CDR1 KGHSH, CDR2 LQKENI. The CDR3 DNA reads as TGTGCCAGCTCAGAGGGACAGGGGGTCAACTATGGCTACACCTTC. Its protein is CASSEGQGVNYGYTF.